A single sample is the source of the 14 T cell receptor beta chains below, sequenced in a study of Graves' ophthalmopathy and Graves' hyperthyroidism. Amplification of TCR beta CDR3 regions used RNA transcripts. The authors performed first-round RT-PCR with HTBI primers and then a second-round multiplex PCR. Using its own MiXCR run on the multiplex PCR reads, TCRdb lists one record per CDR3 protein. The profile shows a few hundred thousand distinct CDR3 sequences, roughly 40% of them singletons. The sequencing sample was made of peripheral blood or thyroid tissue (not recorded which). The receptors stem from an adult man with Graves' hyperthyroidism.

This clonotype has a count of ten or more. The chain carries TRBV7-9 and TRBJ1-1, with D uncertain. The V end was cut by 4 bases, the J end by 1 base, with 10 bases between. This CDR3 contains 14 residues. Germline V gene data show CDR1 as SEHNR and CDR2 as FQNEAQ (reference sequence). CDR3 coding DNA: TGTGCCAGCAGCTCGAGAATAGGGAACACTGAAGCTTTCTTT. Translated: CASSSRIGNTEAFF.

The CDR3 reads CAISSSYGYTF. In DNA, the CDR3 is TGTGCCATCAGCTCTTCATATGGCTACACCTTC. The chain is built from TRBV10-3 and TRBJ1-2; D remains ambiguous. Germline CDR1 ENHRY, CDR2 SYGVKD. V was pared by 6 bases and J by 5 bases, with 7 bases between. The CDR3 contains 11 residues.

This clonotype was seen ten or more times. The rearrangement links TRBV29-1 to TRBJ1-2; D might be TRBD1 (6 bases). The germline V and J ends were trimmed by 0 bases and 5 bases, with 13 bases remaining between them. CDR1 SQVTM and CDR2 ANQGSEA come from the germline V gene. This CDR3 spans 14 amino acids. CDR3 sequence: CSVEDRTVGYGYTF. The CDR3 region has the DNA TGCAGCGTTGAAGATAGGACAGTAGGGTATGGCTACACCTTC.

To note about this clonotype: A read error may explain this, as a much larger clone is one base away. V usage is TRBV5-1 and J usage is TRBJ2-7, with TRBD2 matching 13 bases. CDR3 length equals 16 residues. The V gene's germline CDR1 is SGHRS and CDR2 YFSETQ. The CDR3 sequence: CTSSVTSGGSSYEQYF. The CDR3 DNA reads TGCACCAGCAGCGTGACTAGCGGGGGGAGCTCCTACGAGCAGTACTTC.

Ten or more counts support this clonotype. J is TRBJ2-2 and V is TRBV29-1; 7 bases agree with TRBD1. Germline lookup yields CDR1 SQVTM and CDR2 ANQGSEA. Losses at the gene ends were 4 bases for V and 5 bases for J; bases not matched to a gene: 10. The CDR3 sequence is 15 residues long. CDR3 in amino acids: CSVGRGGGRTGELFF. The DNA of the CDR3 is TGCAGCGTTGGCAGAGGGGGCGGTCGGACCGGGGAGCTGTTTTTT.

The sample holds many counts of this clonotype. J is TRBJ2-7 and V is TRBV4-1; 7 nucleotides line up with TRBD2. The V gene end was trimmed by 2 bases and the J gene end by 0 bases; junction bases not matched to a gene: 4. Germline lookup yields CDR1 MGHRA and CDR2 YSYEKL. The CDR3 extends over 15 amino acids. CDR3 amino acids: CASSQQAGSSYEQYF. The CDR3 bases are TGCGCCAGCAGCCAACAAGCGGGAAGCTCCTACGAGCAGTACTTC.

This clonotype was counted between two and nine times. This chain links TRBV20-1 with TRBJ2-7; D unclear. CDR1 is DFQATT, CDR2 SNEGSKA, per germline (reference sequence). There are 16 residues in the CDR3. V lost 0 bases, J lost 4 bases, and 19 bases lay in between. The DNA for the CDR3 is TGCAGTGCTAGAGATTCAGCCCAGCGAGGATTATACGAGCAGTACTTC. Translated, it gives CSARDSAQRGLYEQYF.

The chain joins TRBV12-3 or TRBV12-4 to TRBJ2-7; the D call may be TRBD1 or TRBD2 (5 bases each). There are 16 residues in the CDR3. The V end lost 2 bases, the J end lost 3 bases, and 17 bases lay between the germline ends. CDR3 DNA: TGTGCCAGCAGTTTATCGTTCGTCGGGGCGGACTACGAGCAGTACTTC. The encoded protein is CASSLSFVGADYEQYF.

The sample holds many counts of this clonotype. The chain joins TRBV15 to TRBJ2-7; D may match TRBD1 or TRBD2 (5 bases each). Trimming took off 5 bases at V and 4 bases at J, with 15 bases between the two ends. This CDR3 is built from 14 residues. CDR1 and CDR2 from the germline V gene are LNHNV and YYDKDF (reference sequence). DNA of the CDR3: TGTGCCACCAGCCCCGAGGGGCCCAAATACGAGCAGTACTTC. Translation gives CATSPEGPKYEQYF.

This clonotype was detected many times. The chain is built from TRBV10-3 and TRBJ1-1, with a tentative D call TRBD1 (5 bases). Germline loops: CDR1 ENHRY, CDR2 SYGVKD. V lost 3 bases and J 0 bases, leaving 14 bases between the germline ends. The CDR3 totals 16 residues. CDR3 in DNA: TGTGCCATCAGTGACTCCTCAGGGCCGTTGAACACTGAAGCTTTCTTT. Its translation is CAISDSSGPLNTEAFF.

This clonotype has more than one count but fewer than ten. The CDR3, as DNA: TGTGCCAGCAGCTCTACGCCGGGACACCTCTACGAGCAGTACTTC. It specifies CASSSTPGHLYEQYF. This chain joins TRBV9 and TRBJ2-7, with D maybe TRBD1 (6 bases). V lost 4 bases, J lost 3 bases, and 17 bases lay in between. The germline V gene encodes CDR1 SGDLS and CDR2 YYNGEE. CDR3 size: 15 residues.

DNA of the CDR3: TGTGCCACCAGTGGGGAGGGGCCTTATGGCAATCAGCCCCAGCATTTT. Its protein product is CATSGEGPYGNQPQHF. The chain has TRBV24-1 and TRBJ1-5; D may be TRBD1 (5 bases). Per the germline V gene, CDR1 is KGHDR and CDR2 is SFDVKD. V lost 5 bases, J lost 2 bases, and 15 bases lay in between. The CDR3 is 16 residues long.

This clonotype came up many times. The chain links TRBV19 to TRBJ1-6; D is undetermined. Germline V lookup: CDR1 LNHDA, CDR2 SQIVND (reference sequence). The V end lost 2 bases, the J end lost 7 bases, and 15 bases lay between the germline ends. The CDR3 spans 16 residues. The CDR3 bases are TGTGCCAGTAGTATACCCCGCCCGGGAGCGAATTCACCCCTCCACTTT. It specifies CASSIPRPGANSPLHF.

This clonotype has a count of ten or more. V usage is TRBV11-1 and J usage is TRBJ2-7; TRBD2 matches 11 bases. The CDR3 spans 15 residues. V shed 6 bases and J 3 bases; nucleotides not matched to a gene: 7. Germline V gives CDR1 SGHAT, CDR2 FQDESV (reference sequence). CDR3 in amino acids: CASSHTSGGYYEQYF. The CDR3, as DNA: TGTGCCAGCAGTCACACTAGCGGGGGATACTACGAGCAGTACTTC.